What follows are 21 T cell receptor beta chains derived from one specimen sequenced in a study of cytomegalovirus exposure and HLA in healthy donors. PCR amplification relied on 60 Vbeta primers (plus 13 Jbeta primers). Clones were read by immunoSEQ multiplex PCR, and TCRdb kept only the in-frame ones, dropping some. The profile shows 55,000 to 75,000 clones, around 87% of them singletons. Sequenced material: PBMCs. The receptor set was obtained from a young man in good health and CMV-seronegative.

Only one count was recorded for this clone. The V call is TRBV5-1, the J call TRBJ1-5, with 7 bases that match TRBD1. V lost 0 bases, J lost 7 bases, and 1 base stayed unmatched. Looked up from germline, CDR1 is SGHRS and CDR2 is YFSETQ. The CDR3 spans 13 residues. For the CDR3, the DNA is TGCGCCAGCAGCTTGGAGGGGGCGCAGCCCCAGCATTTT. Translated, it gives CASSLEGAQPQHF.

This sequence joins TRBV6-6 and TRBJ2-1; 7 bases map to TRBD1. CDR1 and CDR2 from the germline V gene are MNHNY and SVGAGI (reference sequence). The J segment lost 7 bases and the V segment lost 6 bases, leaving 6 bases of the junction unmatched. The CDR3 is 13 amino acids. The CDR3 nucleotides read TGTGCCAGCAGCCGACAGGGTTGGAATGAGCAGTTCTTC. Protein: CASSRQGWNEQFF.

This clone was seen a single time. The V gene is TRBV7-9, the J gene TRBJ1-6; a weak D match, TRBD1 (5 bases). Between the trimmed V and J ends, which lost 8 bases and 13 bases, there was a span of 9 bases. Germline loops: CDR1 SEHNR, CDR2 FQNEAQ (reference sequence). The CDR3 is made up of 10 amino acids. The DNA of the CDR3 is TGTGCCAGCCAGGAGGGGCCCCTCCACTTT. Protein product: CASQEGPLHF.

This clone showed up just a few times. V is TRBV30 and J is TRBJ1-2; weak D call: TRBD1 (5 bases). Trimming removed 5 bases from V and 4 bases from J, with 17 bases in between. The CDR3 runs 14 residues. CDR1 is GTSNPN and CDR2 is SVGIG in the germline V gene (reference sequence). As DNA, the CDR3 is TGTGCCTGGGCGACCTCAGGGTTCGGCTATGGCTACACCTTC. Protein: CAWATSGFGYGYTF.

The chain is built from TRBV7-9 and TRBJ1-1, with D perhaps matching TRBD1 (6 bases). V was shortened by 7 bases and J by 8 bases, with 17 bases between the two germline ends. The CDR3 totals 13 residues. Germline V gene sequence: CDR1 SEHNR, CDR2 FQNEAQ (reference sequence). The CDR3 nucleotides read TGTGCCAGCACCGAGCAGGGGCTGGGGGAAGCTTTCTTT. Amino acids: CASTEQGLGEAFF.

This sequence joins TRBV30 and TRBJ2-7; 8 bases fit TRBD1. Germline V gives CDR1 GTSNPN, CDR2 SVGIG (reference sequence). The CDR3 consists of 15 residues. After removal of 2 bases from V and 5 bases from J, the junction contained 11 bases not matched to a gene. The CDR3 DNA follows: TGTGCCTGGAGTCCCTCCCGGACAGGGAGCCACGAGCAGTACTTC. It translates to CAWSPSRTGSHEQYF.

V usage is TRBV30 and J usage is TRBJ2-5; TRBD2 matches 7 bases. Germline CDR1 and CDR2: GTSNPN and SVGIG (reference sequence). V trimming: 0 bases; J trimming: 0 bases; junction bases outside the gene matches: 10. The CDR3 is 17 residues long. CDR3 sequence: CAWSVSGGRLYQETQYF. The CDR3 DNA follows: TGTGCCTGGAGTGTATCGGGGGGACGTCTGTACCAAGAGACCCAGTACTTC. The full variable domain, completed using reference TRBV30 and TRBJ2-5, is SQTIHQWPATLVQPVGSPLSLECTVEGTSNPNLYWYRQAAGRGLQLLFYSVGIGQISSEVPQNLSASRPQDRQFILSSKKLLLSDSGFYLCAWSVSGGRLYQETQYFGPGTRLLVL.

This chain uses TRBV28 with TRBJ2-7, with D unresolved. Germline V lookup: CDR1 MDHEN, CDR2 SYDVKM. Trimming stripped 3 bases from V and 3 bases from J, with 15 bases between. CDR3 length: 15 amino acids. For the CDR3, the DNA is TGTGCCAGCAGTTTGTCAGTCCCTGCGGTCTACGAGCAGTACTTC. Its protein is CASSLSVPAVYEQYF.

This sequence joins TRBV28 and TRBJ1-1; D unresolved. The CDR3 contains 14 residues. Germline CDR1 MDHEN, CDR2 SYDVKM. Trimming removed 3 bases at V and 5 bases at J, with 13 bases between. CDR3 region: CASSFIRGGTEAFF. DNA for the CDR3: TGTGCCAGCAGTTTTATCCGGGGTGGAACTGAAGCTTTCTTT.

DNA of the CDR3: TGTGCCAGCAGCCCCCGGTCGGGGGGGGGATCCTACAATGAGCAGTTCTTC. Amino acids: CASSPRSGGGSYNEQFF. The chain carries TRBV12-1 and TRBJ2-1; no DNA check was done on the table's D call, TRBD2. TRBV12-1 represents a pseudogene. This CDR3 region has 17 residues.

The chain links TRBV28 to TRBJ2-1, with D possibly TRBD1 on 5 matching bases. Trimming took 0 bases from V and 6 from J, leaving 12 bases between them. Germline V CDR1 and CDR2: MDHEN, SYDVKM. CDR3 length: 15 amino acids. The CDR3 is CASSLWIQGGNEQFF. The DNA of the CDR3 is TGTGCCAGCAGTTTATGGATCCAGGGTGGCAATGAGCAGTTCTTC.

The chain combines TRBV7-9 with TRBJ2-7, with D possibly being TRBD1 (5 bases). In germline, CDR1 is SEHNR, CDR2 FQNEAQ (reference sequence). V was trimmed by 4 bases and J by 3 bases, leaving 13 bases between them. The CDR3 totals 14 residues. The CDR3 spells CASSSARQSYEQYF. In DNA, the CDR3 is TGTGCCAGCAGCTCCGCAAGACAGAGCTACGAGCAGTACTTC.

The rearrangement uses TRBV29-1 and TRBJ1-3; D gene uncertain. Looked up from germline, CDR1 is SQVTM and CDR2 is ANQGSEA. The V and J ends lost 1 base and 8 bases respectively, with 6 bases between them. The CDR3 is made up of 11 amino acids. The chain's CDR3 is CSVEVEDTIYF. Written as DNA, the CDR3 is TGCAGCGTTGAAGTGGAGGACACCATATATTTT.

V gene TRBV29-1 combines with J gene TRBJ1-3; a weak D match, TRBD1 (5 bases). Between the trimmed V and J ends, which lost 4 bases and 3 bases, there was a span of 13 bases. The CDR3 totals 14 residues. The V gene's germline CDR1 is SQVTM and CDR2 ANQGSEA. CDR3 sequence reads: CSVVGGLDGNTIYF. For the CDR3, the DNA is TGCAGCGTTGTCGGGGGACTTGATGGAAACACCATATATTTT.

The chain joins TRBV4-2 to TRBJ2-3; TRBD2 matches 9 bases. V was clipped by 3 bases and J by 5 bases; unmatched bases: 9. The CDR3 extends over 16 amino acids. Germline V gene data show CDR1 as LGHNA and CDR2 as YNFKEQ. The CDR3 reads CASSQETSGLGDTQYF. The CDR3 region has the DNA TGTGCCAGCAGCCAGGAAACTAGCGGGTTGGGAGATACGCAGTATTTT.

The chain joins TRBV2 to TRBJ1-1, with TRBD1 matching 7 bases. The CDR3 spans 12 residues. The V gene end was trimmed by 5 bases and the J gene end by 8 bases; junction bases not matched to a gene: 5. Germline V CDR1 and CDR2: SNHLY, FYNNEI. CDR3 in DNA: TGTGCCAGCAGTTCCGGGACAGCAGAAGCTTTCTTT. Protein sequence: CASSSGTAEAFF.

The chain combines TRBV4-1 with TRBJ1-5, with D uncertain. The CDR3 length is 16 residues. Germline V gene data show CDR1 as MGHRA and CDR2 as YSYEKL. V was pared by 0 bases and J by 6 bases, with 15 bases between. This CDR3 reads CASSQEGARGSQPQHF. The CDR3 DNA reads as TGCGCCAGCAGCCAAGAGGGAGCTCGTGGAAGTCAGCCCCAGCATTTT.

The genes are TRBV10-3 and TRBJ2-7, with 10 bases fitting TRBD1. V lost 11 bases, J lost 2 bases, and 6 bases stayed unmatched. This CDR3 spans 13 amino acids. In germline, CDR1 is ENHRY, CDR2 SYGVKD. The CDR3 region has the DNA TGTGCCGGATCCGGGACAGGGGCCTACGAGCAGTACTTC. It specifies CAGSGTGAYEQYF.

The chain recombines TRBV7-6 with TRBJ2-5; TRBD1 might be the D (5 bases). The CDR3 totals 15 residues. Between the trimmed V and J ends, which lost 1 base and 1 base, there was a span of 10 bases. CDR1 SGHVS and CDR2 FNYEAQ come from the germline V gene. CDR3 amino acids: CASSLDWGPQETQYF. The DNA of the CDR3 is TGTGCCAGCAGCTTAGATTGGGGCCCCCAAGAGACCCAGTACTTC. Variable domain in full (rest from reference TRBV7-6 and TRBJ2-5): GAGVSQSPRYKVTKRGQDVALRCDPISGHVSLYWYRQALGQGPEFLTYFNYEAQQDKSGLPNDRFSAERPEGSISTLTIQRTEQRDSAMYRCASSLDWGPQETQYFGPGTRLLVL.

This clone was counted only a few times. V gene TRBV5-4 combines with J gene TRBJ2-5; D may be TRBD1 (6 bases). V shed 9 bases and J shed 2 bases, with 14 bases lying between them. This CDR3 region has 13 residues. CDR1 is SGHNT and CDR2 is YYREEE in the germline V gene (reference sequence). The DNA for the CDR3 is TGTGCCACTATGGCAGGGGCGCAAGAGACCCAGTACTTC. It codes for CATMAGAQETQYF.

The chain is built from TRBV6-1 and TRBJ2-1; the D gene is possibly TRBD2 (6 bases). V gave up 7 bases and J gave up 9 bases, with 19 bases separating them. This CDR3 has 14 amino acids. Germline V lookup: CDR1 MNHNS, CDR2 SASEGT. This chain's CDR3 is CASTPSGGVGEQFF. DNA for the CDR3: TGTGCCAGCACCCCAAGCGGAGGGGTCGGTGAGCAGTTCTTC.